This TCR beta chain was sequenced for a study of T-cell reconstitution after alpha-beta-depleted transplantation in children. The CDR3 is 14 amino acids. Germline V gene data show CDR1 as MDHEN and CDR2 as SYDVKM. The trim removed 3 bases at V and 5 bases at J, leaving 6 bases unmatched. Unique molecular identifiers were used in preparing the TCRbeta library. TCRdb ran MiXCR on the PCR reads and lists one entry per CDR3 protein. The profile shows around 400,000 distinct CDR3 sequences, about a fifth of them singletons. Here the sequenced sample was PBMCs from the stem cell graft donor, taken from the stem cell graft. The chain is built from TRBV28 and TRBJ2-5; 7 bases line up with TRBD2. The sequence came from a human donor who donated a stem cell graft to a child with acute myeloid leukemia. CDR3 coding DNA: TGTGCCAGCAGTTTCCCGCGGGAGCACGAGACCCAGTACTTC. This codes for CASSFPREHETQYF.